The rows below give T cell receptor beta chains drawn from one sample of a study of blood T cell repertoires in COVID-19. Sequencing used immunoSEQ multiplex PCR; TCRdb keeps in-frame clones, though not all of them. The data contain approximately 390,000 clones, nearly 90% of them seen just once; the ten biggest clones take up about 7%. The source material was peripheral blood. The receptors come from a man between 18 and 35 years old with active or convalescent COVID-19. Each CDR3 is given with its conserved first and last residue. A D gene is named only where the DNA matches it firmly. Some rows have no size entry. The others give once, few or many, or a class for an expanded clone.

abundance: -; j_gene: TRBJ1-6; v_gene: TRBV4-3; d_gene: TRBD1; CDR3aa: CASSQGQGHNSPLHF; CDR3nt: TGCGCCAGCAGCCAGGGACAGGGACATAATTCACCCCTCCACTTT
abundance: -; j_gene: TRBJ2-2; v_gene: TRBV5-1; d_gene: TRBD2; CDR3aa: CASSLVAGAITGELFF; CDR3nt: TGCGCCAGCAGCTTGGTTGCGGGAGCAATCACCGGGGAGCTGTTTTTT
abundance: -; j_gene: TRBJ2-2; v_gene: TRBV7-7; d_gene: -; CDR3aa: CASSPRGNSNTGELFF; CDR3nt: TGTGCCAGCAGCCCCAGGGGAAATTCGAACACCGGGGAGCTGTTTTTT
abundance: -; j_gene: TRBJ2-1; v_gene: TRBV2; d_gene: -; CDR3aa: CASSLGSVGNEQFF; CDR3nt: TGTGCCAGCAGTCTAGGGAGTGTGGGAAATGAGCAGTTCTTC
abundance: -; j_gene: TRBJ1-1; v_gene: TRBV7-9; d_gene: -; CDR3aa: CASIKQGNTEAFF; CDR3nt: TGTGCCAGCATCAAACAGGGGAACACTGAAGCTTTCTTT
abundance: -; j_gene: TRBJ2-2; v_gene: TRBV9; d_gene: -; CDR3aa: CASSVGPPTGELFF; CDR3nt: TGTGCCAGCAGCGTAGGTCCTCCTACCGGGGAGCTGTTTTTT
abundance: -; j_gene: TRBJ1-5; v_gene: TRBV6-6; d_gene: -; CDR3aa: CASRTGSQPQHF; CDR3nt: TGTGCCAGCCGTACGGGAAGTCAGCCCCAGCATTTT
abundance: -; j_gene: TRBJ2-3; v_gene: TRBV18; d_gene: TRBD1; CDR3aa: CASSPLDRANTQYF; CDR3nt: TGTGCCAGCTCACCACTGGACAGGGCAAATACGCAGTATTTT
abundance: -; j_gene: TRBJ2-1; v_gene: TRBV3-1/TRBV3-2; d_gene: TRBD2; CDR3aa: CASSQTSANEQFF; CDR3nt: TGTGCCAGCAGCCAAACTAGCGCCAATGAGCAGTTCTTC
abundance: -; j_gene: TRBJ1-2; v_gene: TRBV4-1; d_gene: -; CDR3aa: CASSQISTADYGYTF; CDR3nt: TGCGCCAGCAGCCAAATTTCGACAGCCGACTATGGCTACACCTTC
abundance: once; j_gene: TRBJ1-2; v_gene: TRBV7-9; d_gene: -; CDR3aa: CASLPQGGGYTF; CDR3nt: TGTGCCAGCCTGCCCCAGGGAGGTGGCTACACCTTC
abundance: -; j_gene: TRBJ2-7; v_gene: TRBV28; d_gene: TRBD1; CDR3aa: CASSLPFRDRSGQEYF; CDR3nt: TGTGCCAGCAGTTTACCCTTCCGGGACAGGTCGGGCCAGGAGTACTTC
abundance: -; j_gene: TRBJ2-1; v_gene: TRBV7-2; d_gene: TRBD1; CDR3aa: CASSLWGQFRNEQFF; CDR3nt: TGTGCCAGCAGCTTGTGGGGACAGTTTCGGAATGAGCAGTTCTTC
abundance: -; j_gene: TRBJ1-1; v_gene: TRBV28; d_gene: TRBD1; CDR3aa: CASSLLGQGNTEAFF; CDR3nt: TGTGCCAGCAGTTTATTGGGACAGGGGAACACTGAAGCTTTCTTT
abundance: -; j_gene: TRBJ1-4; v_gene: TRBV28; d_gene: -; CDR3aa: CASSPRYRQRGNEKLFF; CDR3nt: TGTGCCAGCAGTCCGCGTTATCGACAGAGGGGGAATGAAAAACTGTTTTTT
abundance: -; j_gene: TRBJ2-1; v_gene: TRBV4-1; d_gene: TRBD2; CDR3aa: CASSQGGLAGVDEQFF; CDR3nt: TGCGCCAGCAGCCAGGGGGGACTAGCGGGAGTTGATGAGCAGTTCTTC
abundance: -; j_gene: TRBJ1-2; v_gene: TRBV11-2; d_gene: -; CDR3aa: CASSFGPNYGYTF; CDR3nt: TGTGCCAGCAGCTTTGGGCCTAACTATGGCTACACCTTC
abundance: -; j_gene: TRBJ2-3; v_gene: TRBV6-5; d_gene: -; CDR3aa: CASRDGEFDTQYF; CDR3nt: TGTGCCAGCAGAGACGGGGAGTTCGATACGCAGTATTTT
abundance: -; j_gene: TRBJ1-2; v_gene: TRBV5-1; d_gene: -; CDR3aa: CASSFRFRLEANYGYTF; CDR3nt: TGCGCCAGCAGTTTTAGGTTCCGCTTAGAGGCTAACTATGGCTACACCTTC
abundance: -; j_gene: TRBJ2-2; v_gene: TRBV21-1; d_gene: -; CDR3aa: CASSKDDPGGREANTGELFF; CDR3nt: TGTGCCAGCAGCAAAGACGATCCTGGGGGGAGGGAAGCGAACACCGGGGAGCTGTTTTTT
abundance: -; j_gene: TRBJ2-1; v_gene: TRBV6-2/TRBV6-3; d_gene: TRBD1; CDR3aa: CASSPRTGDYNEQFF; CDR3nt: TGTGCCAGCAGTCCCCGGACAGGGGACTACAATGAGCAGTTCTTC
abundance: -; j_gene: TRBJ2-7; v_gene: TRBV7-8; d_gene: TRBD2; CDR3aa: CASSQRGGRDYEQYF; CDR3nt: TGTGCCAGCAGCCAACGGGGAGGGAGAGACTACGAGCAGTACTTC
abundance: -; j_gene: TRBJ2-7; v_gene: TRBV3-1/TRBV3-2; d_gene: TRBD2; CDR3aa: CASSHIAGGGEQYF; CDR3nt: TGTGCCAGCAGCCACATTGCGGGGGGAGGGGAGCAGTACTTC
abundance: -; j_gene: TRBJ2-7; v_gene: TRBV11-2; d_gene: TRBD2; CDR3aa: CASSLAGGPYEQYF; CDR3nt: TGTGCCAGCAGCTTGGCGGGAGGCCCCTACGAGCAGTACTTC
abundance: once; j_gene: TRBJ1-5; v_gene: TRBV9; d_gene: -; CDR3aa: CASSAQDSDSNQPQHF; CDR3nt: TGTGCCAGCAGCGCGCAAGACAGTGACTCCAATCAGCCCCAGCATTTT
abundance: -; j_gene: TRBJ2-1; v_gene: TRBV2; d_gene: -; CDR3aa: CASSELLLRGIYNEQFF; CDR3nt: TGTGCCAGCAGTGAATTACTCTTGAGAGGGATATACAATGAGCAGTTCTTC
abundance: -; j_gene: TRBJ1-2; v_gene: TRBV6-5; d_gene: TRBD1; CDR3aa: CASSPGGLPYGYTF; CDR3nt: TGTGCCAGCAGCCCAGGGGGCCTACCCTATGGCTACACCTTC
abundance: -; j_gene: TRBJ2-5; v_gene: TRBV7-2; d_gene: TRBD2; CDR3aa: CASSLLGLAGGQETQYF; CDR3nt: TGTGCCAGCAGCTTATTGGGACTAGCGGGGGGACAAGAGACCCAGTACTTC
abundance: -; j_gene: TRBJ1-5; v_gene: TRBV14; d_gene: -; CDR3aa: CASSQGLSLQPQHF; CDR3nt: TGTGCCAGCAGCCAAGGGCTCAGTCTCCAGCCCCAGCATTTT
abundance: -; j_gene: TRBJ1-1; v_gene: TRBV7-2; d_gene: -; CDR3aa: CASSLRWGGELGTEAFF; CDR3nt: TGTGCCAGCAGCTTAAGGTGGGGGGGCGAGTTGGGTACTGAAGCTTTCTTT
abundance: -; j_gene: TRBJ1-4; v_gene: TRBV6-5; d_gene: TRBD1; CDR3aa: CASSRDRTNEKLFF; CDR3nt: TGTGCCAGCAGCAGGGACAGGACTAATGAAAAACTGTTTTTT
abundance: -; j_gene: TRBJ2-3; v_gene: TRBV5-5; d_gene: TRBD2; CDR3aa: CASSLRLAGLTDTQYF; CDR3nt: TGTGCCAGCAGCTTGCGGCTAGCGGGTCTCACAGATACGCAGTATTTT
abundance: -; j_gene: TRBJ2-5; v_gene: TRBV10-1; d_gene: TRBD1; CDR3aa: CASSHGQGQQETQYF; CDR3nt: TGCGCCAGCAGCCACGGACAGGGACAGCAAGAGACCCAGTACTTC
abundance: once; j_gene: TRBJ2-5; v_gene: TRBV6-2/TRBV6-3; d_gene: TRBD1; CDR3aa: CASSLGQVRSETQYF; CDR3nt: TGTGCCAGCAGCCTTGGACAGGTCAGATCGGAGACCCAGTACTTC
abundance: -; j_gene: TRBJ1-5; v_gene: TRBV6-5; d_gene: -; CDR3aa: CASSNPGGTGQPQHF; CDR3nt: TGTGCCAGCAGCAATCCCGGCGGGACCGGACAGCCCCAGCATTTT
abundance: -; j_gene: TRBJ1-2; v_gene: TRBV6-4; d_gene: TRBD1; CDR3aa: CASSAQGGYGYTF; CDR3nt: TGTGCCAGCAGTGCTCAGGGGGGCTATGGCTACACCTTC
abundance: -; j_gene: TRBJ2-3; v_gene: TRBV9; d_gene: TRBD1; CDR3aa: CASSVEVGGGTDTQYF; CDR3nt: TGTGCCAGCAGCGTAGAAGTAGGGGGCGGCACAGATACGCAGTATTTT
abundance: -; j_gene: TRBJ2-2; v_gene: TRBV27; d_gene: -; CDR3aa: CASSLLQANTGELFF; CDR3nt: TGTGCCAGCAGTTTATTACAAGCGAACACCGGGGAGCTGTTTTTT